The clone carrying this T cell receptor beta chain came up many times. What it binds is unknown. As to time point: longitudinal time-point 1 (baseline). These data belong to a study of neurological immune-mediated disorders. Trimming removed 3 bases from V and 7 bases from J, with 18 bases in between. The CDR3 totals 14 residues. CDR1 and CDR2 from the germline V gene are DFQATT and SNEGSKA (reference sequence). The cDNA was synthesized by means of template-switch 5'RACE, which was carried out with 10-nucleotide random UMIs. TCRdb used MiXCR to reprocess the 5' RACE reads, holding one entry per CDR3 protein. Of tens of thousands of distinct CDR3 sequences in the sample, about 10% were seen once. Study-wide results and caveats: HTLV-1-associated myelopathy had the most TCR clonal expansion, while multiple sclerosis had the least, a level that fell below healthy controls.

The chain combines TRBV20-1 with TRBJ2-5; D not certain. The specimen was PBMCs. The clonotype comes from a male donor with HTLV-1-associated myelopathy (HAM/TSP). The CDR3 DNA is TGCAGTGCTAGTGGCCAAACAAGGGTTGGGACCCAGTACTTC. It codes for CSASGQTRVGTQYF.